This paragraph reports one T cell receptor (beta chain). This record belongs to a study of blood T cell repertoires in COVID-19. The data were produced by immunoSEQ multiplex PCR, yet TCRdb's version contains in-frame clones alone and is incomplete. The sample has 85,000 to 120,000 clones; 80% to 95% are singletons. The TCR originated in a man aged 18-30 years with acute or convalescent COVID-19. The sequenced material came from peripheral blood.

The CDR3 loop reads CASSPGQSGNTIYF. In DNA, the CDR3 is TGCGCCAGCAGCCCGGGACAAAGTGGAAACACCATATATTTT. The chain employs TRBV4-1 and TRBJ1-3, with D possibly matching TRBD1 (6 bases). This CDR3 comprises 14 residues. Germline V gene data show CDR1 as MGHRA and CDR2 as YSYEKL. Trimming took off 4 bases at V and 3 bases at J, with 10 bases between the two ends.